This T cell receptor beta chain originates from a study of blood T cells in healthy people across ages. Study results and limitations: Observed TCR beta diversity per million T cells went down as age went up. This fall followed a roughly linear course with age.

Alongside a J-beta primer mix, a sample-barcoded 5' primer served in a second PCR lasting roughly 7 to 11 cycles. TCRdb re-called the 5' RACE reads with MiXCR, one entry per CDR3 protein. The table shows fewer than 2,000,000 distinct CDR3 sequences, with 39% occurring only once. Trimming removed 6 bases from V and 7 bases from J; junction bases left unmatched: 6. The V gene's germline CDR1 is MDHEN and CDR2 SYDVKM. The CDR3 runs 13 residues. Comments on this clonotype: The target antigen is unknown.

The V and J genes are TRBV28 and TRBJ1-1; 9 nucleotides line up with TRBD1. The sample taken for sequencing was blood. This TCR was sampled from a human donor in good health. The DNA of the CDR3 is TGTGCCAGCAGGGCGGGGACAGGGCTTGAAGCTTTCTTT. Its translation is CASRAGTGLEAFF.